These 23 T cell receptor beta chains were sequenced from one sample in a study of blood T cell repertoires in COVID-19. Generated by immunoSEQ multiplex PCR, the TCRdb table keeps only in-frame clones and is missing some. The sample has some 160,000 clones; roughly 90% are singletons. The sample comprised PBMCs or T cells enriched from blood (not recorded which). The receptors here all came from a woman between 50 and 59 years old who had recovered from COVID-19.

CDR3 sequence reads: CASSRAGTVNTEAFF. The CDR3 DNA reads TGTGCCAGCAGCCGTGCCGGGACAGTGAACACTGAAGCTTTCTTT. The chain links TRBV3-1 (or the pseudogene TRBV3-2) to TRBJ1-1; 7 nucleotides agree with TRBD1. The CDR3 is made up of 15 amino acids. J gave up 0 bases and V 4 bases, and 5 bases lay outside the gene matches. Germline V gene data show CDR1 as LGHDT and CDR2 as YNNKEL (reference sequence).

The V and J genes are TRBV27 and TRBJ2-5; 9 bases line up with TRBD2. From germline, CDR1 is MNHEY and CDR2 SMNVEV (reference sequence). This CDR3 is 15 amino acids long. After removal of 6 bases from V and 2 bases from J, the junction contained 7 bases not matched to a gene. The CDR3 protein is CASRPAGGPQETQYF. CDR3 DNA: TGTGCCAGCAGACCAGCGGGGGGACCTCAAGAGACCCAGTACTTC.

This rearrangement joins TRBV2 to TRBJ1-1, with a tentative D call TRBD1 (6 bases). CDR3 length: 15 residues. In germline, CDR1 is SNHLY, CDR2 FYNNEI. V was trimmed by 4 bases and J by 0 bases, leaving 12 bases between them. The CDR3 DNA is TGTGCCAGCAGTGGGAGACAGGTTCTGAACACTGAAGCTTTCTTT. Protein: CASSGRQVLNTEAFF.

CDR3 nucleotide sequence: TGTGCCAGCACCCGGGGGTTCGGCTACGAGCAGTACTTC. Its protein product is CASTRGFGYEQYF. This rearrangement joins TRBV27 to TRBJ2-7; a possible D gene is TRBD2 (6 bases). The V and J ends lost 7 bases and 3 bases respectively, with 13 bases between them. This CDR3 has 13 amino acids. Germline V gene sequence: CDR1 MNHEY, CDR2 SMNVEV (reference sequence).

V usage is TRBV7-3 and J usage is TRBJ1-3; no clear D. From germline, CDR1 is SGHTA and CDR2 FQGTGA. V shed 3 bases and J shed 2 bases, with 14 bases lying between them. The CDR3 is 16 residues long. The CDR3, as DNA: TGTGCCAGCAGCTTGGCCCCCGACTCTGCTGGAAACACCATATATTTT. Its protein is CASSLAPDSAGNTIYF. The full variable domain, in which reference TRBV7-3 and TRBJ1-3 provide the parts outside the CDR3, is GAGVSQTPSNKVTEKGKYVELRCDPISGHTALYWYRQSLGQGPEFLIYFQGTGAADDSGLPNDRFFAVRPEGSVSTLKIQRTERGDSAVYLCASSLAPDSAGNTIYFGEGSWLTVV.

The V call is TRBV29-1, the J call TRBJ1-1, with 8 bases fitting TRBD1. V dropped 7 bases and J dropped 5; count of bases not matched to a gene: 15. The germline V gene encodes CDR1 SQVTM and CDR2 ANQGSEA. The CDR3 has 15 amino acids. The CDR3: CSGQGAFLKGTEAFF. The CDR3 DNA sequence: TGCAGCGGGCAGGGGGCTTTTTTAAAGGGGACTGAAGCTTTCTTT.

V and J are TRBV5-8 and TRBJ2-1; TRBD1 matches 8 bases. V lost 0 bases to trimming and J lost 1 base; unmatched junction nucleotides: 3. The CDR3 has 16 residues. CDR1 is SGHTS and CDR2 is YDEGEE in the germline V gene. CDR3 protein: CASSLGGDRSYNEQFF. The CDR3 region has the DNA TGTGCCAGCAGCTTGGGGGGGGACAGGTCCTACAATGAGCAGTTCTTC.

The chain links TRBV2 to TRBJ1-5, with unresolved D. Trimming pared 1 base from V and 6 bases from J, leaving 10 bases between. The CDR3 has 14 residues. CDR1 is SNHLY and CDR2 is FYNNEI in the germline V gene. The CDR3 coding sequence is TGTGCCAGCAGTGAAGGAGGGAACGGTCAGCCCCAGCATTTT. Translated, it gives CASSEGGNGQPQHF.

This sequence joins TRBV7-2 and TRBJ1-1; D not resolved. Germline CDR1 SGHTA, CDR2 FQGNSA. Trimming removed 1 base from V and 5 bases from J, with 14 bases in between. The CDR3 has 15 amino acids. CDR3 sequence reads: CASSLVGGAQTEAFF. The CDR3, as DNA: TGTGCCAGCAGCTTAGTAGGAGGAGCCCAGACTGAAGCTTTCTTT.

This chain links TRBV5-1 with TRBJ1-3; TRBD1 matches at 8 bases. Per the germline V gene, CDR1 is SGHRS and CDR2 is YFSETQ. Trimming took 0 bases from V and 4 from J; bases not matched to a gene: 3. This CDR3 has 15 amino acids. The CDR3 DNA is TGCGCCAGCAGCTTGGACAGGGGGACGGGAAACACCATATATTTT. Its protein is CASSLDRGTGNTIYF.

This chain connects TRBV9 to TRBJ2-2, with D possibly matching TRBD2 (7 bases). From germline, CDR1 is SGDLS and CDR2 YYNGEE. This CDR3 is 14 amino acids long. Trimming cost V 6 bases and J 6 bases, with 15 bases left between them. The CDR3 DNA follows: TGTGCCAGCAAAGGGGGGGCAAAGGCCGGGGAGCTGTTTTTT. This gives the protein CASKGGAKAGELFF.

This clone was seen a single time. The chain employs TRBV12-5 and TRBJ2-3; 13 nucleotides line up with TRBD2. CDR3 length: 18 amino acids. V shed 0 bases and J 5 bases; nucleotides not matched to a gene: 8. Germline V lookup: CDR1 LGHNT, CDR2 FRNRAP. The DNA of the CDR3 is TGTGCTAGTGGTTTGGTATCCGGACTAGCGGGGGTAAAAGATACGCAGTATTTT. Amino acid sequence: CASGLVSGLAGVKDTQYF.

The V gene is TRBV5-5, the J gene TRBJ2-1; 9 nucleotides match TRBD1. V lost 6 bases, J lost 4 bases, and 8 bases stayed unmatched. From germline, CDR1 is SGHKS and CDR2 YYEKEE (reference sequence). The CDR3 totals 15 residues. The CDR3 nucleotides read TGTGCCAGCACCACGGGACAGGGATTTTACAATGAGCAGTTCTTC. This encodes CASTTGQGFYNEQFF. Drawing the rest from reference TRBV5-5 and TRBJ2-1, the complete variable domain is DAGVTQSPTHLIKTRGQQVTLRCSPISGHKSVSWYQQVLGQGPQFIFQYYEKEERGRGNFPDRFSARQFPNYSSELNVNALLLGDSALYLCASTTGQGFYNEQFFGPGTRLTVL.

The V gene is TRBV5-1, the J gene TRBJ1-5, with 10 bases that match TRBD1. The ends lost 1 base at V and 0 bases at J; junction bases unmatched: 7. CDR1 and CDR2 (germline): SGHRS, YFSETQ. This CDR3 spans 18 amino acids. The CDR3 DNA reads TGCGCCAGCAGCTTGTATGGACAGGGGGTTTATAGCAATCAGCCCCAGCATTTT. Translated, it gives CASSLYGQGVYSNQPQHF.

This sequence joins TRBV15 and TRBJ1-5; D is perhaps TRBD1 (5 bases). This CDR3 has 15 residues. Looked up from germline, CDR1 is LNHNV and CDR2 is YYDKDF (reference sequence). V lost 7 bases and J 7 bases, leaving 20 bases between the germline ends. CDR3: CATTDYYGAGQPQHF. In DNA, the CDR3 is TGTGCCACCACGGACTACTACGGGGCAGGGCAGCCCCAGCATTTT.

This clone was counted a single time. V and J are TRBV19 and TRBJ1-2; 12 bases agree with TRBD1. The CDR3 extends over 16 amino acids. Germline CDR1 and CDR2: LNHDA and SQIVND (reference sequence). The J segment lost 5 bases and the V segment lost 2 bases, leaving 6 bases of the junction unmatched. The CDR3 here is CASSIRGQGAAYGYTF. CDR3 nucleotides: TGTGCCAGTAGTATACGGGGACAGGGGGCTGCGTATGGCTACACCTTC.

The chain joins TRBV7-2 to TRBJ1-6, with D possibly being TRBD1 (6 bases). V gave up 7 bases and J gave up 4 bases, with 17 bases separating them. The CDR3 has 16 residues. Per the germline V gene, CDR1 is SGHTA and CDR2 is FQGNSA. CDR3 in amino acids: CASTFGQRLYNSPLHF. CDR3 in DNA: TGTGCCAGCACCTTCGGACAGAGATTGTATAATTCACCCCTCCACTTT.

The chain is built from TRBV5-6 and TRBJ1-5; the match to TRBD1 covers 7 bases. From germline, CDR1 is SGHDT and CDR2 YYEEEE. The CDR3 runs 16 residues. Trimming at V came to 2 bases and at J to 0 bases, leaving 5 bases not matched to a gene. The CDR3 protein is CASSFTGDNSNQPQHF. Written as DNA, the CDR3 is TGTGCCAGCAGCTTTACAGGGGATAATAGCAATCAGCCCCAGCATTTT. Full variable domain (missing parts from reference TRBV5-6 and TRBJ1-5): DAGVTQSPTHLIKTRGQQVTLRCSPKSGHDTVSWYQQALGQGPQFIFQYYEEEERQRGNFPDRFSGHQFPNYSSELNVNALLLGDSALYLCASSFTGDNSNQPQHFGDGTRLSIL.

This chain links TRBV11-2 with TRBJ1-3; possible D gene TRBD1, 5 bases. This CDR3 is 10 amino acids long. Germline CDR1 and CDR2: SGHAT and FQNNGV. Deletions cut 2 bases from V and 16 bases from J, with 9 bases between. The CDR3 DNA follows: TGTGCCAGCAGCTTACAGGGTGAGTATTTT. Translating gives CASSLQGEYF.

The gene calls are TRBV5-1 and TRBJ2-5; D perhaps matches TRBD1 (6 bases). The V and J ends lost 4 bases and 2 bases respectively, with 18 bases between them. The CDR3 totals 16 residues. The germline V gene has CDR1 SGHRS and CDR2 YFSETQ. The CDR3 loop is CASSLGRGVGQETQYF. The CDR3 DNA sequence: TGCGCCAGCAGCCTTGGCAGGGGTGTTGGTCAAGAGACCCAGTACTTC.

This chain uses TRBV6-5 with TRBJ2-2; 10 nucleotides align to TRBD2. V was pared by 6 bases and J by 7 bases, with 8 bases of the junction left unmatched. CDR3 length equals 15 residues. Germline-derived CDR1 and CDR2 are MNHEY and SVGAGI. CDR3 coding DNA: TGTGCCAGCAGCCACCGGACTAGCGGACTCGGGGAGCTGTTTTTT. Translated, it gives CASSHRTSGLGELFF.

The CDR3, as DNA: TGTGCCAGCAGCCCCGGACAACGAGGATCTTCGGGGCAGTTCTTC. Amino acids: CASSPGQRGSSGQFF. The chain joins TRBV5-4 to TRBJ2-1; D perhaps matches TRBD1 (5 bases). Trimming left V 4 bases short and J 12 bases short, with 23 bases between. Germline-derived CDR1 and CDR2 are SGHNT and YYREEE (reference sequence). The CDR3 runs to 15 residues. The full variable domain, with the rest looked up from reference TRBV5-4 and TRBJ2-1, is ETGVTQSPTHLIKTRGQQVTLRCSSQSGHNTVSWYQQALGQGPQFIFQYYREEENGRGNFPPRFSGLQFPNYSSELNVNALELDDSALYLCASSPGQRGSSGQFFGPGTRLTVL.

The chain joins TRBV5-4 to TRBJ2-1; TRBD2 matches 10 bases. The CDR3 has 16 amino acids. Germline CDR1 reads SGHNT; CDR2 reads YYREEE (reference sequence). J gave up 10 bases and V 4 bases, and 14 bases lay outside the gene matches. The CDR3 nucleotides are TGTGCCAGCAGCACGGACAGCGGGGGGGGTATTGGGGAGCAGTTCTTC. Translating gives CASSTDSGGGIGEQFF.